The present T cell receptor (beta chain) was sequenced within a study of T cells in Graves' hyperthyroidism and ophthalmopathy. Amplified TCR beta CDR3 regions derived from RNA transcripts. TCR CDR3 underwent first-round RT-PCR with the HTBI primer set. Via MiXCR, TCRdb re-called the multiplex PCR reads, giving one row per CDR3 protein. This table has 350,000 to 400,000 distinct CDR3 sequences, over 15% appearing once. This clonotype came up many times. The CDR3 length is 14 residues. V was pared by 4 bases and J by 5 bases, with 14 bases between. Looked up from germline, CDR1 is KGHSY and CDR2 is FQNENV.

Sequenced material: blood. This chain connects TRBV16 to TRBJ1-1; TRBD1 might be the D (6 bases). The clonotype was recovered from a woman aged 18-30 years with Graves' hyperthyroidism. CDR3 amino acids: CASSPEGVGTEAFF. For the CDR3, the DNA is TGTGCCAGCAGCCCGGAGGGGGTCGGGACTGAAGCTTTCTTT.